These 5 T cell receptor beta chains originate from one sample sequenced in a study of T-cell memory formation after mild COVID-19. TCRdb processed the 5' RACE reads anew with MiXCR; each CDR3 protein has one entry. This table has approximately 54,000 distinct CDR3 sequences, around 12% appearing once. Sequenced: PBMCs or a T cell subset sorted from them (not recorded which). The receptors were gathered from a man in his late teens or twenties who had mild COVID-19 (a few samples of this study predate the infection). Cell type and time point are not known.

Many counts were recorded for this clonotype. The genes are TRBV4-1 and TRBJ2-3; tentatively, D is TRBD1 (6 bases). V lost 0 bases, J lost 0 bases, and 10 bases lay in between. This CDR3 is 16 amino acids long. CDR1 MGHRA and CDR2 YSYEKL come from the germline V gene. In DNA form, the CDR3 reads TGCGCCAGCAGCCAAGAGGGACATCCTAGCACAGATACGCAGTATTTT. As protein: CASSQEGHPSTDTQYF.

The CDR3 spells CASSLAAGSGNTIYF. The CDR3 bases are TGTGCCAGCAGCTTAGCGGCAGGGTCTGGAAACACCATATATTTT. The chain combines TRBV7-2 with TRBJ1-3; maybe TRBD1 (5 bases). Germline-derived CDR1 and CDR2 are SGHTA and FQGNSA. The CDR3 is made up of 15 amino acids. V was trimmed by 0 bases and J by 1 base, leaving 7 bases between them.

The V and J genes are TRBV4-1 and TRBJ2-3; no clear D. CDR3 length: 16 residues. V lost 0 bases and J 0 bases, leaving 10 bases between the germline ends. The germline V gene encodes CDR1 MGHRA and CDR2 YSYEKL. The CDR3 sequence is CASSQETTPSTDTQYF. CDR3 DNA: TGCGCCAGCAGCCAAGAGACGACTCCTAGCACAGATACGCAGTATTTT.

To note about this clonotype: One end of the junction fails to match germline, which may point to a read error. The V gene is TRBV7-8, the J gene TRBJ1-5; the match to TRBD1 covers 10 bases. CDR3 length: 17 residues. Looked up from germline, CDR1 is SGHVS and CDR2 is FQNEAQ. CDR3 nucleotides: TGTGCCAGCAGCTTTTTGGGACAGGGGTTCAGCAATCAGCCCCAGCAATTT. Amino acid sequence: CASSFLGQGFSNQPQQF.

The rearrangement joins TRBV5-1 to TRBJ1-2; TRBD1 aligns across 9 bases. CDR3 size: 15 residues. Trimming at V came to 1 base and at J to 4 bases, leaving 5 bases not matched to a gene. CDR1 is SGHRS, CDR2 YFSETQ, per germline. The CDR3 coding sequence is TGCGCCAGCAGCTTGTTAGGACAGGGGCCCTATGGCTACACCTTC. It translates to CASSLLGQGPYGYTF.